The 8 T cell receptor beta chains reported below all come from one sample, sequenced in a study of cytomegalovirus exposure and HLA in healthy donors. Primers included in the PCR were 60 Vbeta and 13 Jbeta primers. Profiled with immunoSEQ multiplex PCR; TCRdb holds only in-frame clones, not every one. The repertoire holds around 130,000 clones, with roughly 69% as singletons. The sequenced sample was PBMCs. These receptors originate from a human donor in good health.

The CDR3, as DNA: TGTGCCAGCAGTAGGGAGATGAACACTGAAGCTTTCTTT. It encodes CASSREMNTEAFF. The chain carries TRBV6-5 and TRBJ1-1, with no clear D. Between the trimmed V and J ends, which lost 5 bases and 0 bases, there was a span of 7 bases. Germline CDR1 reads MNHEY; CDR2 reads SVGAGI. CDR3 size: 13 residues.

CDR3 sequence reads: CASSLDDQGGQPQHF. The CDR3 coding sequence is TGTGCCAGCAGCTTAGATGATCAGGGAGGTCAGCCCCAGCATTTT. The rearrangement links TRBV11-2 to TRBJ1-5; TRBD1 might be the D (5 bases). The CDR3 length is 15 residues. The V end was cut by 0 bases, the J end by 6 bases, with 12 bases between. CDR1 SGHAT and CDR2 FQNNGV come from the germline V gene.

This clone came up once. An end of the junction differs from the germline gene, which may be a read error. The CDR3 sequence: CSSSFVDSEAFF. CDR3 coding DNA: TGTTCCAGCAGCTTTGTGGACAGTGAAGCTTTCTTT. The J gene is TRBJ1-1, the V gene TRBV7-9; the D gene is possibly TRBD1 (6 bases). CDR1 is SEHNR, CDR2 FQNEAQ, per germline (reference sequence). CDR3 length: 12 amino acids.

This chain connects TRBV6-5 to TRBJ2-2; 7 bases are shared with TRBD1. Germline assignment: CDR1 MNHEY and CDR2 SVGAGI. Trimming removed 6 bases from V and 0 bases from J; junction bases left unmatched: 4. The CDR3 runs to 15 residues. The CDR3 region is CASRRQGSNTGELFF. The CDR3 bases are TGTGCCAGCAGGAGACAGGGTTCGAACACCGGGGAGCTGTTTTTT.

The chain has TRBV7-9 and TRBJ2-3, with a possible D match to TRBD2 (6 bases). Deletions cut 5 bases from V and 7 bases from J, with 13 bases between. The length of the CDR3 is 13 residues. Germline V gene lookup returns CDR1 SEHNR and CDR2 FQNEAQ (reference sequence). The CDR3, as DNA: TGTGCCAGCAGCCAGCGGGCCGGGCATACGCAGTATTTT. Translated, it gives CASSQRAGHTQYF.

This clone was seen just once. The CDR3 loop is CASSQGLAGGTDTQYF. DNA for the CDR3: TGTGCCAGCAGCCAGGGACTAGCGGGAGGGACAGATACGCAGTATTTT. This chain connects TRBV6-6 to TRBJ2-3; 16 bases fit TRBD2. V shed 6 bases, J shed 3 bases, and the junction held 3 bases outside the gene matches. From germline, CDR1 is MNHNY and CDR2 SVGAGI (reference sequence). There are 16 residues in the CDR3.

The genes are TRBV4-1 and TRBJ1-2; D not certain. Per the germline V gene, CDR1 is MGHRA and CDR2 is YSYEKL. The ends were cut back, 0 bases at V and 7 bases at J, with 21 bases in the middle. The CDR3 is 17 amino acids. This chain's CDR3 is CASSQERSALWRSGYTF. CDR3 sequence (DNA): TGCGCCAGCAGCCAAGAGAGGTCAGCCCTGTGGCGGAGTGGCTACACCTTC.

The chain employs TRBV27 and TRBJ2-7; TRBD2 matches at 10 bases. Trimming cost V 5 bases and J 2 bases; bases outside gene matches: 3. CDR3 size: 14 residues. Germline V CDR1 and CDR2: MNHEY, SMNVEV (reference sequence). CDR3 sequence reads: CASSAGTSAYEQYF. The DNA of the CDR3 is TGTGCCAGCAGTGCCGGGACTAGCGCCTACGAGCAGTACTTC.